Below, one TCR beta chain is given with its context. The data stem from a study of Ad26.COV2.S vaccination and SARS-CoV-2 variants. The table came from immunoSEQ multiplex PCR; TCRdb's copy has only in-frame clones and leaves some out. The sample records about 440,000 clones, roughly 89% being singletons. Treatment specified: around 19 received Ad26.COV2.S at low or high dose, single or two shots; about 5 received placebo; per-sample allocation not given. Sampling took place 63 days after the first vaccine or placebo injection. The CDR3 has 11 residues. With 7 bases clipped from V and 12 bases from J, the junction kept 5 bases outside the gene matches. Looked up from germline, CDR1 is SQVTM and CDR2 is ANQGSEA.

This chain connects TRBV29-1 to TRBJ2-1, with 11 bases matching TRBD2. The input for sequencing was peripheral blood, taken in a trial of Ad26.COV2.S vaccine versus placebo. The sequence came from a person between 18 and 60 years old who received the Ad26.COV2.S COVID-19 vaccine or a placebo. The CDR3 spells CSGGLAAVQFF. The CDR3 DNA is TGCAGCGGGGGACTAGCGGCAGTGCAGTTCTTC.